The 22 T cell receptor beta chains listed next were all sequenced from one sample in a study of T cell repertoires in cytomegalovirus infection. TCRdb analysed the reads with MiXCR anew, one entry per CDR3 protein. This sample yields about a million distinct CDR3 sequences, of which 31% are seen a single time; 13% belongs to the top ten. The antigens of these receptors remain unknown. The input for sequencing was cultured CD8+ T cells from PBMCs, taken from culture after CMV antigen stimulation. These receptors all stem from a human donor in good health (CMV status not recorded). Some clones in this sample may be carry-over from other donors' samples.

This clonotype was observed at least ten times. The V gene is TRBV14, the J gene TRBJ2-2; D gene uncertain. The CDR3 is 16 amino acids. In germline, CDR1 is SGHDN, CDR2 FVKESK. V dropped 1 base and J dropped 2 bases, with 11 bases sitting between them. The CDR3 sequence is CASSQGHNRNTGELFF. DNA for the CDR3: TGTGCCAGCAGCCAAGGACACAACCGAAACACCGGGGAGCTGTTTTTT. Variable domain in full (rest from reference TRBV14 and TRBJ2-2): EAGVTQFPSHSVIEKGQTVTLRCDPISGHDNLYWYRRVMGKEIKFLLHFVKESKQDESGMPNNRFLAERTGGTYSTLKVQPAELEDSGVYFCASSQGHNRNTGELFFGEGSRLTVL.

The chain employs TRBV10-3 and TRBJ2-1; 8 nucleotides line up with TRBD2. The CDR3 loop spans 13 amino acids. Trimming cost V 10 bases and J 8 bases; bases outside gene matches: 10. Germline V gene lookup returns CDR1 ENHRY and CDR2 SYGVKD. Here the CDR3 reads CATRGGEWDEQFF. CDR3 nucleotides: TGTGCCACTCGGGGGGGGGAGTGGGATGAGCAGTTCTTC.

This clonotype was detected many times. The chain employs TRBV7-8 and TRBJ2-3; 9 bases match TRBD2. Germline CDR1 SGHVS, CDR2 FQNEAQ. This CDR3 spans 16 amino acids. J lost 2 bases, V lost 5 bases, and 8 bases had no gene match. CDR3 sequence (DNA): TGTGCCAGCAGCCAAAGAGCGGGGGGCCCCACAGATACGCAGTATTTT. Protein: CASSQRAGGPTDTQYF.

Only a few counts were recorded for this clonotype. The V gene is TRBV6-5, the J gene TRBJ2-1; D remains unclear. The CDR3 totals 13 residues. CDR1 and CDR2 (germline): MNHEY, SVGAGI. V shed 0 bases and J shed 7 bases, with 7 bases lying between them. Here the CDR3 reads CASSYSHRNEQFF. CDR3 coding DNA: TGTGCCAGCAGTTACTCTCATAGGAATGAGCAGTTCTTC.

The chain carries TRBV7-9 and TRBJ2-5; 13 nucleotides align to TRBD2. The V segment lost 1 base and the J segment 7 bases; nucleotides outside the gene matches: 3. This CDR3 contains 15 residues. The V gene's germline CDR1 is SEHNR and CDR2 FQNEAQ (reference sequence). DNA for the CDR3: TGTGCCAGCAGCTTAGGGACTAGCGGGGGCGCGACCCAGTACTTC. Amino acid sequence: CASSLGTSGGATQYF.

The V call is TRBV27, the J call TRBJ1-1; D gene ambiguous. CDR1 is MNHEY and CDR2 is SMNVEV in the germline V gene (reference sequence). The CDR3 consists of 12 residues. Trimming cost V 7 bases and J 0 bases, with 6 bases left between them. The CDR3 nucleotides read TGTGCCAGCATTCCGATGAACACTGAAGCTTTCTTT. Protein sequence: CASIPMNTEAFF.

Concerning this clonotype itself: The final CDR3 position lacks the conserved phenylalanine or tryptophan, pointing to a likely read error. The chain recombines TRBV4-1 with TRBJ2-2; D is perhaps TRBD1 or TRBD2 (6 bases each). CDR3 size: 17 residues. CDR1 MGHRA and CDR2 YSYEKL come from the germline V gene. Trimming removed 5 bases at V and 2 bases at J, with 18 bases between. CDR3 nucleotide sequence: TGCGCCAGCAGCGGATGGGGAGGACAGAGTAACACCGGGGAGCTGTTTTCT. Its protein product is CASSGWGGQSNTGELFS.

The chain's CDR3 is CASSTPTGSTGELFF. The CDR3 coding sequence is TGTGCCAGCAGCACACCCACAGGGAGCACCGGGGAGCTGTTTTTT. This chain links TRBV4-2 with TRBJ2-2, with D possibly TRBD1 on 6 matching bases. Germline V gene data show CDR1 as LGHNA and CDR2 as YNFKEQ. Trimming removed 5 bases at V and 4 bases at J, with 14 bases between. The CDR3 runs to 15 residues.

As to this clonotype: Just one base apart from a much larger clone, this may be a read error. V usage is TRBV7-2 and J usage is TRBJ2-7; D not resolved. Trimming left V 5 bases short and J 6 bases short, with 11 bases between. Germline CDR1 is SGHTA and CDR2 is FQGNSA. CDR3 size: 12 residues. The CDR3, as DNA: TGTGCCAGCAGCGATATAAGGCTCGAGCAGTACTTC. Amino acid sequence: CASSDIRLEQYF.

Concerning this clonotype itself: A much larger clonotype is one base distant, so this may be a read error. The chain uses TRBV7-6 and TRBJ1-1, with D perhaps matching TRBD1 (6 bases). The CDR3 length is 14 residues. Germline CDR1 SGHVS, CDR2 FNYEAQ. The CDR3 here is CVSSLKGAEGGAFF. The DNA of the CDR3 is TGTGTCAGCAGCTTAAAAGGGGCCGAAGGGGGAGCTTTCTTT.

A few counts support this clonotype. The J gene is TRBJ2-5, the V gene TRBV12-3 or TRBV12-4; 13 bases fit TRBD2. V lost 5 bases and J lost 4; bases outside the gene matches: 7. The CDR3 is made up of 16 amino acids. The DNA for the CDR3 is TGTGCCAGCAGTCCAAGACTAGCGGGGGGAAGAGAGACCCAGTACTTC. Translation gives CASSPRLAGGRETQYF.

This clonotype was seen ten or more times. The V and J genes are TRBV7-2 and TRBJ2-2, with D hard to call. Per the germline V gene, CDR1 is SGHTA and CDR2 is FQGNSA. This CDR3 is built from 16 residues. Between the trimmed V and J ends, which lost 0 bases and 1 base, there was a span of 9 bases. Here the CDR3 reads CASSLAAVLNTGELFF. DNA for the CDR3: TGTGCCAGCAGCTTAGCGGCAGTCTTGAACACCGGGGAGCTGTTTTTT. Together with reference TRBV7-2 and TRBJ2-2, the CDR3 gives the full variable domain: GAGVSQSPSNKVTEKGKDVELRCDPISGHTALYWYRQSLGQGLEFLIYFQGNSAPDKSGLPSDRFSAERTGGSVSTLTIQRTQQEDSAVYLCASSLAAVLNTGELFFGEGSRLTVL.

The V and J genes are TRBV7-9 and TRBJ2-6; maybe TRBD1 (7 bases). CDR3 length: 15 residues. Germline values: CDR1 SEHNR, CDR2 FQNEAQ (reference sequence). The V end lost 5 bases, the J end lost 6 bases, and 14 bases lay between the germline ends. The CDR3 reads CASSKQGTEANVLTF. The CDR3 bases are TGTGCCAGCAGCAAACAGGGGACTGAGGCCAACGTCCTGACTTTC.

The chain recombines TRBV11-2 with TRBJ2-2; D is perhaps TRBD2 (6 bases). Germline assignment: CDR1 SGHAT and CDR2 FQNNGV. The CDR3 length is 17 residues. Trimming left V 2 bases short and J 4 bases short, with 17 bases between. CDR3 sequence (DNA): TGTGCCAGCAGCTTAAGCCGGGGGATCACAGCCACCGGGGAGCTGTTTTTT. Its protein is CASSLSRGITATGELFF.

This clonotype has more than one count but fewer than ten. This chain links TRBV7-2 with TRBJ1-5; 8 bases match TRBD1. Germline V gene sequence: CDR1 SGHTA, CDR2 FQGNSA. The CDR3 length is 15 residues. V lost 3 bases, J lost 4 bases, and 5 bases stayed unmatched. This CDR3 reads CASSFGTGANQPQHF. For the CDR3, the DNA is TGTGCCAGCAGCTTCGGGACAGGCGCAAATCAGCCCCAGCATTTT.

The CDR3 region is CASSYRTGHGTDTQYF. The CDR3 DNA reads as TGTGCCAGCAGTTACAGGACGGGACATGGGACAGATACGCAGTATTTT. The rearrangement links TRBV6-2 or TRBV6-3 to TRBJ2-3; D may be TRBD1 (6 bases). CDR3 length: 16 amino acids. CDR1 is MNHEY and CDR2 is SVGEGT in the germline V gene. Between the trimmed V and J ends, which lost 2 bases and 3 bases, there was a span of 15 bases.

DNA for the CDR3: TGTGCCAGCAAAGTGGTCCTGAACACTGAAGCTTTCTTT. This gives the protein CASKVVLNTEAFF. V and J are TRBV6-4 and TRBJ1-1; no clear D gene. V was cut by 7 bases and J by 0 bases, with 9 bases left in between. Germline assignment: CDR1 MRHNA and CDR2 SNTAGT. The CDR3 contains 13 residues.

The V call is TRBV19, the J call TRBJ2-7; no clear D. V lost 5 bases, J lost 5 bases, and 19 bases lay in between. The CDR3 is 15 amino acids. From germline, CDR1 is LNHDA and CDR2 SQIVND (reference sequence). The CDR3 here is CASSPTLLVSDEQYF. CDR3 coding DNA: TGTGCCAGTAGTCCTACCTTGCTGGTTTCAGACGAGCAGTACTTC.

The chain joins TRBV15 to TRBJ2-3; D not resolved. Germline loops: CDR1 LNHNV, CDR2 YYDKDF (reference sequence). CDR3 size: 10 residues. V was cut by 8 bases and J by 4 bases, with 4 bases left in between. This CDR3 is CATSSDTQYF. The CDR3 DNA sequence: TGTGCCACCTCTTCAGATACGCAGTATTTT.

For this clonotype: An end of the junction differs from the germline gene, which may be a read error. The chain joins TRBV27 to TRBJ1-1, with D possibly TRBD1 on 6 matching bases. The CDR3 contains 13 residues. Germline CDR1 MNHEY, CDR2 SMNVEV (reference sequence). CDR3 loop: CVSRGGPLFEAFF. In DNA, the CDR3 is TGTGTCAGCAGGGGCGGGCCCCTTTTTGAAGCTTTCTTT.

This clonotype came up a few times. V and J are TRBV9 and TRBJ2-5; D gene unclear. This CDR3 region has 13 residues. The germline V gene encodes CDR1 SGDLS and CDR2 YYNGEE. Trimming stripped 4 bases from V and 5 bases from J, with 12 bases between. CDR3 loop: CASSPSSAETQYF. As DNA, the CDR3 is TGTGCCAGCAGCCCTTCGTCCGCGGAGACCCAGTACTTC. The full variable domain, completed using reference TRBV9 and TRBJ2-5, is DSGVTQTPKHLITATGQRVTLRCSPRSGDLSVYWYQQSLDQGLQFLIQYYNGEERAKGNILERFSAQQFPDLHSELNLSSLELGDSALYFCASSPSSAETQYFGPGTRLLVL.

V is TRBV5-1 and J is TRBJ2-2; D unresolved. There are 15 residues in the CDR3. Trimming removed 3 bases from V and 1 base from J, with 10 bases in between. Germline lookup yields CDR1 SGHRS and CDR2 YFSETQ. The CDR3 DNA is TGCGCCAGCAGCTCCCCAAGACAGAACACCGGGGAGCTGTTTTTT. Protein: CASSSPRQNTGELFF.